These 13 T cell receptor beta chains came from one sample sequenced in a study of shared clonotypes between healthy human individuals. Profiling relied on immunoSEQ multiplex PCR, and the TCRdb table lists in-frame clones only, not all of them. The sample lists hundreds of thousands of clones; approximately 95% were seen once. Naive CD8 cells comprised CD45RO-negative, CCR7-positively selected cells, excluding terminally differentiated effector memory CD45RA+ cells. Sequencing was performed on naive CD8+ T cells sorted from blood. All receptors derive from a woman in her thirties in good health.

The J gene is TRBJ2-2, the V gene TRBV28; D is uncertain. Germline CDR1 MDHEN, CDR2 SYDVKM. Trimming shortened V by 2 bases and J by 0 bases, and 7 bases separated the two germline ends. The CDR3 covers 15 residues. The CDR3 here is CASSLQASNTGELFF. The CDR3 bases are TGTGCCAGCAGTTTACAAGCATCGAACACCGGGGAGCTGTTTTTT. Full variable domain (rest looked up from reference TRBV28 and TRBJ2-2): DVKVTQSSRYLVKRTGEKVFLECVQDMDHENMFWYRQDPGLGLRLIYFSYDVKMKEKGDIPEGYSVSREKKERFSLILESASTNQTSMYLCASSLQASNTGELFFGEGSRLTVL.

Only one count was recorded for this clone. This chain links TRBV6-5 with TRBJ2-1; D ambiguous. V was clipped by 2 bases and J by 8 bases, with 16 bases between them. Germline loops: CDR1 MNHEY, CDR2 SVGAGI. The CDR3 has 15 amino acids. The CDR3, as DNA: TGTGCCAGCAGTTACGCCCTCAGCCGGGCGGATGAGCAGTTCTTC. Amino acids: CASSYALSRADEQFF.

The rearrangement uses TRBV6-5 and TRBJ2-3; TRBD2 matches 10 bases. Losses at the gene ends were 2 bases for V and 0 bases for J; bases not matched to a gene: 2. From germline, CDR1 is MNHEY and CDR2 SVGAGI. The CDR3 consists of 16 residues. The CDR3 nucleotides read TGTGCCAGCAGTTACCATAGCGGGGGGAGCACAGATACGCAGTATTTT. Its translation is CASSYHSGGSTDTQYF.

This rearrangement joins TRBV9 to TRBJ1-3; D not resolved. V was trimmed by 0 bases and J by 0 bases, leaving 10 bases between them. The V gene's germline CDR1 is SGDLS and CDR2 YYNGEE. The CDR3 is 16 amino acids. The CDR3: CASSVEAVFSGNTIYF. CDR3 in DNA: TGTGCCAGCAGCGTAGAAGCAGTCTTCTCTGGAAACACCATATATTTT.

J is TRBJ2-7 and V is TRBV7-8, with D perhaps TRBD2 (5 bases). Per the germline V gene, CDR1 is SGHVS and CDR2 is FQNEAQ. V lost 1 base and J 6 bases, leaving 13 bases between the germline ends. This CDR3 has 14 residues. Here the CDR3 DNA reads TGTGCCAGCAGCTTAGAGGCAGAGGGTCTCGAGCAGTACTTC. As protein: CASSLEAEGLEQYF.

The rearrangement joins TRBV13 to TRBJ2-7, with 10 bases that match TRBD1. The CDR3 contains 16 residues. The trim removed 4 bases at V and 3 bases at J, leaving 9 bases unmatched. Germline CDR1 and CDR2: PRHDT and FYEKMQ (reference sequence). CDR3: CASSSRTGGISYEQYF. CDR3 in DNA: TGTGCCAGCAGCTCCCGGACAGGGGGGATTAGCTACGAGCAGTACTTC. Using reference TRBV13 and TRBJ2-7 for the parts outside the CDR3, the full variable domain is AAGVIQSPRHLIKEKRETATLKCYPIPRHDTVYWYQQGPGQDPQFLISFYEKMQSDKGSIPDRFSAQQFSDYHSELNMSSLELGDSALYFCASSSRTGGISYEQYFGPGTRLTVT.

V usage is TRBV28 and J usage is TRBJ2-7; D is perhaps TRBD1 (6 bases). CDR3 length: 14 amino acids. Germline assignment: CDR1 MDHEN and CDR2 SYDVKM. The V end was cut by 6 bases, the J end by 4 bases, with 16 bases between. The CDR3 region is CASRHQGKTYEQYF. The CDR3 DNA follows: TGTGCCAGCAGACACCAGGGGAAGACTTACGAGCAGTACTTC. Filled out from reference TRBV28 and TRBJ2-7, the complete variable domain reads DVKVTQSSRYLVKRTGEKVFLECVQDMDHENMFWYRQDPGLGLRLIYFSYDVKMKEKGDIPEGYSVSREKKERFSLILESASTNQTSMYLCASRHQGKTYEQYFGPGTRLTVT.

Written as DNA, the CDR3 is TGTGCCAGCAGCTTAGTCGGGTATTACGAGCAGTACTTC. The encoded protein is CASSLVGYYEQYF. The genes are TRBV7-6 and TRBJ2-7, with D unresolved. Germline CDR1 and CDR2: SGHVS and FNYEAQ. The CDR3 spans 13 residues. The V and J ends lost 1 base and 4 bases respectively, with 8 bases between them. Drawing the rest from reference TRBV7-6 and TRBJ2-7, the complete variable domain is GAGVSQSPRYKVTKRGQDVALRCDPISGHVSLYWYRQALGQGPEFLTYFNYEAQQDKSGLPNDRFSAERPEGSISTLTIQRTEQRDSAMYRCASSLVGYYEQYFGPGTRLTVT.

This chain links TRBV9 with TRBJ2-2; 8 bases map to TRBD2. CDR3 length: 16 residues. Germline V lookup: CDR1 SGDLS, CDR2 YYNGEE. V gave up 0 bases and J gave up 0 bases; unmatched junction bases: 1. In nucleotides, the CDR3 is TGTGCCAGCAGCGTAGTGGGACTAGCGAACACCGGGGAGCTGTTTTTT. It yields the protein CASSVVGLANTGELFF.

The chain is built from TRBV5-6 and TRBJ2-5; D is unclear. This CDR3 comprises 11 residues. Germline V gene lookup returns CDR1 SGHDT and CDR2 YYEEEE. Trimming removed 3 bases at V and 5 bases at J, with 5 bases between. The CDR3 region has the DNA TGTGCCAGCAGCTACCGGGAGACCCAGTACTTC. Protein sequence: CASSYRETQYF.

The chain combines TRBV9 with TRBJ2-5; D is ambiguous. This CDR3 is 14 amino acids long. V dropped 0 bases and J dropped 4 bases, with 10 bases sitting between them. Germline loops: CDR1 SGDLS, CDR2 YYNGEE. The CDR3 DNA is TGTGCCAGCAGCGTAGGTGTCTTGCCAGAGACCCAGTACTTC. Its translation: CASSVGVLPETQYF.

The chain is built from TRBV12-1 and TRBJ1-2; the D call in the table, TRBD1, was not verified against the DNA. TRBV12-1 is designated a pseudogene. The CDR3 extends over 15 amino acids. Here the CDR3 reads CASSSTDRGGYGYTF. As DNA, the CDR3 is TGTGCCAGCAGCTCCACGGACAGGGGAGGGTATGGCTACACCTTC.

This clone appeared a single time. The CDR3 sequence: CASSYVRGITEAFF. CDR3 nucleotides: TGTGCCAGCAGTTACGTTCGGGGAATCACTGAAGCTTTCTTT. The V gene is TRBV6-5, the J gene TRBJ1-1; no reliable D call. CDR3 size: 14 residues. Germline V gene sequence: CDR1 MNHEY, CDR2 SVGAGI. V was clipped by 2 bases and J by 4 bases, with 11 bases between them.